The 8 T cell receptor beta chains below all came from one sample that was sequenced in a study of blood T cell repertoires in COVID-19. Sequencing used immunoSEQ multiplex PCR; TCRdb keeps in-frame clones, though not all of them. This table holds some 150,000 clones, about four fifths found once. The sample was peripheral blood. The receptor source for this set is a man aged 65-85 years with acute or convalescent COVID-19.

This sequence joins TRBV5-1 and TRBJ2-6; D unresolved. This CDR3 spans 15 amino acids. Trimming pared 0 bases from V and 3 bases from J, leaving 7 bases between. Germline V gene lookup returns CDR1 SGHRS and CDR2 YFSETQ. The CDR3 sequence: CASSLETGGANVLTF. The DNA for the CDR3 is TGCGCCAGCAGCTTGGAGACTGGTGGGGCCAACGTCCTGACTTTC.

This chain uses TRBV3-1 (or the pseudogene TRBV3-2) with TRBJ2-5; D perhaps matches TRBD1 (5 bases). The CDR3 runs 19 residues. Deletions cut 0 bases from V and 0 bases from J, with 20 bases between. From germline, CDR1 is LGHDT and CDR2 YNNKEL (reference sequence). Here the CDR3 reads CASSQDRYKGRSYQETQYF. The CDR3 DNA follows: TGTGCCAGCAGCCAAGATCGCTACAAGGGGCGGAGCTACCAAGAGACCCAGTACTTC.

J is TRBJ2-5 and V is TRBV6-1; TRBD1 agrees at 10 bases. Germline V gene lookup returns CDR1 MNHNS and CDR2 SASEGT. The CDR3 runs to 14 residues. V was clipped by 3 bases and J by 5 bases; unmatched bases: 3. The CDR3 is CASSEDRGWETQYF. DNA of the CDR3: TGTGCCAGCAGTGAGGACAGGGGGTGGGAGACCCAGTACTTC.

The rearrangement links TRBV5-1 to TRBJ2-5; 9 bases fit TRBD2. Losses at the gene ends were 2 bases for V and 4 bases for J; bases not matched to a gene: 9. The germline V gene encodes CDR1 SGHRS and CDR2 YFSETQ. This CDR3 has 16 residues. Here the CDR3 DNA reads TGCGCCAGCAGCTTACCGGGACTAGCCCTCGGAGAGACCCAGTACTTC. It translates to CASSLPGLALGETQYF.

The V and J genes are TRBV6-6 and TRBJ2-1; TRBD1 matches at 8 bases. The V segment lost 6 bases and the J segment 3 bases; nucleotides outside the gene matches: 13. There are 17 residues in the CDR3. The germline V gene encodes CDR1 MNHNY and CDR2 SVGAGI (reference sequence). The CDR3: CASSRQGLEASYNEQFF. The DNA of the CDR3 is TGTGCCAGCAGCCGACAGGGGCTGGAGGCAAGCTACAATGAGCAGTTCTTC.

Comments on this clone: At one end the junction does not follow the germline gene, possibly because of a read error. The chain joins TRBV6-5 to TRBJ2-7; the match to TRBD1 covers 7 bases. CDR1 is MNHEY and CDR2 is SVGAGI in the germline V gene. This CDR3 region has 13 residues. CDR3 bases: TGTGCCAGCAGTTACTCGGCTCCGGGACAGCCGCACTTC. It yields the protein CASSYSAPGQPHF.

The chain is built from TRBV5-5 and TRBJ2-3, with 9 nucleotides matching TRBD2. Germline lookup yields CDR1 SGHKS and CDR2 YYEKEE (reference sequence). The ends lost 0 bases at V and 4 bases at J; junction bases unmatched: 9. The CDR3 runs to 17 residues. The DNA for the CDR3 is TGTGCCAGCAGCTTGGTGATTAGCGGGAGTAATTCAGATACGCAGTATTTT. The encoded protein is CASSLVISGSNSDTQYF. Full variable domain (outside the CDR3, taken from reference TRBV5-5 and TRBJ2-3): DAGVTQSPTHLIKTRGQQVTLRCSPISGHKSVSWYQQVLGQGPQFIFQYYEKEERGRGNFPDRFSARQFPNYSSELNVNALLLGDSALYLCASSLVISGSNSDTQYFGPGTRLTVL.

The rearrangement joins TRBV6-5 to TRBJ2-3, with D unresolved. The CDR3 consists of 14 residues. Trimming removed 6 bases at V and 4 bases at J, with 14 bases between. Germline CDR1 reads MNHEY; CDR2 reads SVGAGI. The DNA for the CDR3 is TGTGCCAGCAGCTACATCGGGTCCCCAGATACGCAGTATTTT. It is translated as CASSYIGSPDTQYF.